These T cell receptor beta chains were read from a single sample in a study of OX40 agonist ivuxolimab in advanced cancers. The method was immunoSEQ multiplex PCR; TCRdb's version includes in-frame clones alone and lacks a portion of them. This table has tens of thousands of clones, around nine tenths appearing once. The material was CD4+ or CD8+ T cells sorted from blood, obtained in a trial of the OX40 agonist ivuxolimab. The source is an adult with an advanced solid tumor such as melanoma, head and neck, liver or kidney cancer. Each CDR3 is given with its conserved first and last residue. Fields, in order: J gene, V gene, CDR3 protein.

TRBJ2-6,TRBV11-2,CASTIPADSSGANVLTF
TRBJ2-6,TRBV30,CAWQTGAWGANVLTF
TRBJ1-6,TRBV28,CASSSYGTDNSPLHF
TRBJ2-3,TRBV7-2,CASSFFLGGATDTQYF
TRBJ2-1,TRBV4-1,CASSLGTAEQFF
TRBJ2-5,TRBV9,CASSVGGPMGTQYF
TRBJ2-3,TRBV6-5,CASRLTVTDTQYF
TRBJ2-1,TRBV21-1,CASSKEGTGVYNEQFF
TRBJ2-7,TRBV2,CASSEFEQYYEQYF
TRBJ1-1,TRBV5-1,CASHGGQNTEAFF
TRBJ1-2,TRBV6-5,CASSYTTAYGYTF
TRBJ2-7,TRBV4-1,CASSPGAGLSYEQYF
TRBJ2-3,TRBV9,CASSGDTDTQYF
TRBJ2-6,TRBV19,CASSSNKRGVTF
TRBJ2-1,TRBV7-9,CASSPRDRGYNEQFF
TRBJ1-1,TRBV11-2,CASTQGGTEAFF
TRBJ2-7,TRBV23-1,CASSDLRTRDSYEQYF
TRBJ2-3,TRBV5-1,CASSWGGDPTQYF
TRBJ2-5,TRBV7-9,CASSASTSGMHQETQYF
TRBJ2-7,TRBV7-2,CASSLEGGTGDSYEQYF
TRBJ2-7,TRBV7-6,CASSFGGEFEQYF
TRBJ1-6,TRBV7-2,CASSRPMDRGSSPLHF
TRBJ2-7,TRBV7-3,CASSSPGTTYEQYF
TRBJ1-2,TRBV27,CASRASGITYGYTF
TRBJ1-2,TRBV15,CATSEDRGEGYGYTF
TRBJ2-3,TRBV11-1,CASSLSTDTQYF
TRBJ1-1,TRBV28,CASSPGWGTEAFF
TRBJ2-2,TRBV19,CASSINTLARGELFF
TRBJ1-1,TRBV7-9,CASSLVDRANTEAFF
TRBJ1-6,TRBV27,CASSLVLGISTSYNSPLHF
TRBJ1-6,TRBV6-1,CASSGRWGISPLHF
TRBJ1-6,TRBV27,CASSLGPFLDYNSPLHF
TRBJ2-3,TRBV19,CATRLAGGGTDTQYF
TRBJ1-1,TRBV7-3,CASSLIRRISVNTEAFF
TRBJ1-2,TRBV6-5,CASSYLLYGYTF
TRBJ2-3,TRBV29-1,CSVYLAGTTDTQYF
TRBJ1-4,TRBV9,CASSVGSGGGGEKLFF
TRBJ2-1,TRBV7-3,CASSLSMREGGNEQFF
TRBJ2-5,TRBV7-3,CASSLTGGGETQYF
TRBJ2-7,TRBV27,CASSGGADAFFEQYF